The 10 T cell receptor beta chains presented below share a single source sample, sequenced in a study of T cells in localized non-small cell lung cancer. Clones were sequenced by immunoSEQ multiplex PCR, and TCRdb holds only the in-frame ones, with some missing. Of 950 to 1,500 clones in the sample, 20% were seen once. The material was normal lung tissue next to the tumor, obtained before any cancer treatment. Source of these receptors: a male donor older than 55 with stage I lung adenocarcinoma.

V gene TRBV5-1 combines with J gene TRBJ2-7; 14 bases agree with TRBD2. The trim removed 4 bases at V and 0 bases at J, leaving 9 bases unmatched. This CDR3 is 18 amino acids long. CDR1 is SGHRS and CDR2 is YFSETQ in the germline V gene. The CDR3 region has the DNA TGCGCCAGCAGCCAGGGACTAGCGGGGGCCTTCAGCTCCTACGAGCAGTACTTC. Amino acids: CASSQGLAGAFSSYEQYF.

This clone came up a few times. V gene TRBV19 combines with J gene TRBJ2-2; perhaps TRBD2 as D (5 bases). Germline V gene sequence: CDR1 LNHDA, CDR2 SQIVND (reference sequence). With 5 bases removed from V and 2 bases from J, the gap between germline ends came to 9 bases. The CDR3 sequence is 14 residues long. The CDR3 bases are TGTGCCAGTAGTCCACGGACTAACACCGGGGAGCTGTTTTTT. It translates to CASSPRTNTGELFF.

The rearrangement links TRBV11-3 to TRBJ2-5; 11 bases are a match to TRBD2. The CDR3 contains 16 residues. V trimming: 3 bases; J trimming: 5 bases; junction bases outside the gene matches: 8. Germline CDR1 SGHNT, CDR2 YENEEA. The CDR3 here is CASSLLAGGRDETQYF. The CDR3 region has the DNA TGTGCCAGCAGCTTGCTAGCGGGGGGCCGTGATGAGACCCAGTACTTC.

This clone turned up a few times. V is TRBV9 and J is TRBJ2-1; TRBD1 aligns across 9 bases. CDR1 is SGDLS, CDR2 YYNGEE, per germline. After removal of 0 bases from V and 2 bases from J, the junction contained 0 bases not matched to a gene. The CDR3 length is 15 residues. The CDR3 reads CASSVGQGAYNEQFF. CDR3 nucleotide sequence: TGTGCCAGCAGCGTAGGACAGGGGGCCTACAATGAGCAGTTCTTC.

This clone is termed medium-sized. DNA of the CDR3: TGTGCCATCATGCAACAGGGGGCGCGGAATGAGCAGTTCTTC. This sequence encodes CAIMQQGARNEQFF. The V gene is TRBV6-8, the J gene TRBJ2-1; TRBD1 aligns across 9 bases. Germline CDR1 MNHGY, CDR2 SAAAGT. The trim removed 10 bases at V and 7 bases at J, leaving 11 bases unmatched. The length of the CDR3 is 14 residues.

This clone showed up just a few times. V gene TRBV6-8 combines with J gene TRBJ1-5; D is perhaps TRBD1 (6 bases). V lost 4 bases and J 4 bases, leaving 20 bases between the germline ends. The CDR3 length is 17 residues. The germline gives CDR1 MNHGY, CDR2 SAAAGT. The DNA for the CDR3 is TGTGCCAGCAGTTCCGGCGGCCCTCGGACAGTTAATCAGCCCCAGCATTTT. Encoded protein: CASSSGGPRTVNQPQHF.

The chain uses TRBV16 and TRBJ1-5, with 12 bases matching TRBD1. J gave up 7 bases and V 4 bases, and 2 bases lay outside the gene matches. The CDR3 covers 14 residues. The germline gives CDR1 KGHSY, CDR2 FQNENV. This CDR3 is CASSPGTGGQPQHF. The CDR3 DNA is TGTGCCAGCAGCCCTGGGACAGGGGGCCAGCCCCAGCATTTT. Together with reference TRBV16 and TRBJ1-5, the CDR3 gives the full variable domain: GEEVAQTPKHLVRGEGQKAKLYCAPIKGHSYVFWYQQVLKNEFKFLISFQNENVFDETGMPKERFSAKCLPNSPCSLEIQATKLEDSAVYFCASSPGTGGQPQHFGDGTRLSIL.

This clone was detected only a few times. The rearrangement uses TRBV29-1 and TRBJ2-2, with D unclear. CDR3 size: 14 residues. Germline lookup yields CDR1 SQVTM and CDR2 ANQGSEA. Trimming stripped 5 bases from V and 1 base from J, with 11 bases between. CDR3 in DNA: TGCAGCGTTAACACGGACCGGAACACCGGGGAGCTGTTTTTT. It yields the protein CSVNTDRNTGELFF.

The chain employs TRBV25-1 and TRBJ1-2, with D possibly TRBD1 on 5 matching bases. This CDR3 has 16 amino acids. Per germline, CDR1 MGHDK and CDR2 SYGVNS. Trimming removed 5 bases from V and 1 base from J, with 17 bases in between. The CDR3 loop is CASSRGTPTVNYGYTF. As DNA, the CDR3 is TGTGCCAGCAGTCGCGGGACCCCGACTGTTAACTATGGCTACACCTTC.

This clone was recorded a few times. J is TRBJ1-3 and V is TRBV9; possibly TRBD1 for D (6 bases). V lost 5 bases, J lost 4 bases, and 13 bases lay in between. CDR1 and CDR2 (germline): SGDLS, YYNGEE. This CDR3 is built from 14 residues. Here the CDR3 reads CASRYSTGGNTIYF. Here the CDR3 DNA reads TGTGCCAGCAGATACTCGACAGGCGGAAACACCATATATTTT.